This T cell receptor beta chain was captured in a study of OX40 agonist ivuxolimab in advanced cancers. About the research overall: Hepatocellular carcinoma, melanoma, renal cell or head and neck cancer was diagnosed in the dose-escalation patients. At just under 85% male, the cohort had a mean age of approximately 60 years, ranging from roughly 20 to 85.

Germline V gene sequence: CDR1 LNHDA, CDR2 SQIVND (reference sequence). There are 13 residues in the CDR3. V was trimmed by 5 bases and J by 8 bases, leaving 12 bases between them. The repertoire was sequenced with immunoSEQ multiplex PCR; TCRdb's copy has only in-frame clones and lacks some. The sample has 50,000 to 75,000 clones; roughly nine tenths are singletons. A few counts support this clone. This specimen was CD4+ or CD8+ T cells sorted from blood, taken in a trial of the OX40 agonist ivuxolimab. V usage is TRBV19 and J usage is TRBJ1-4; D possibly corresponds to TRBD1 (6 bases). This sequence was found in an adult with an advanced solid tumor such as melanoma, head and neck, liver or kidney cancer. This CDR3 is CASSSTGSEKLFF. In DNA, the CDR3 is TGTGCCAGTAGTTCAACAGGGAGCGAAAAACTGTTTTTT.